This T cell receptor (beta chain) was retrieved from a study of CD4 T cells in relation to SARS-CoV-2 and coronaviruses. Study-level findings and limits: Each donor contributed either pre-pandemic or post-infection samples, not both. The cross-reactivity analysis covered only spike protein, not other viral proteins. In around 63% of donors, memory CD4+ clonotypes crossrecognized SARS-CoV-2 and at least one common cold coronavirus spike.

Clones were read by immunoSEQ multiplex PCR, and TCRdb kept only the in-frame ones, dropping some. The repertoire holds about 30,000 clones, with about three quarters as singletons. Before the COVID-19 pandemic, during about 2010-2019, CD4+ T cells were taken from unexposed donors. Isolation of CD4+ T cells took place after roughly nine days in culture. The table lists this clone with a few counts. The antigen remains unidentified. Germline CDR1 SGHRS, CDR2 YFSETQ. V lost 0 bases and J lost 5, with 19 bases in between. This CDR3 contains 17 residues. This clonotype originated in a human donor in good health. The J gene is TRBJ2-3, the V gene TRBV5-1; a weak D match, TRBD2 (6 bases). Sequenced: CD4+ T cells from PBMCs, cultured in vitro. The CDR3 is CASSLEGTSGGLDTQYF. DNA of the CDR3: TGCGCCAGCAGCTTGGAGGGGACCTCCGGGGGTCTAGATACGCAGTATTTT.